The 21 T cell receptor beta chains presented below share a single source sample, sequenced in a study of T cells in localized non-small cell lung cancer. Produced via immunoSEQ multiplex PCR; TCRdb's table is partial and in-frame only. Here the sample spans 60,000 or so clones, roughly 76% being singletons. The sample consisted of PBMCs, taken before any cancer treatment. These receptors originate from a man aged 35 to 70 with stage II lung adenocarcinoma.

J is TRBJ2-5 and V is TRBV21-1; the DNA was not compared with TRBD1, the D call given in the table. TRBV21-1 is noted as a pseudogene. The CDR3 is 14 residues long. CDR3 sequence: CASSNIGARETQYF. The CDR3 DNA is TGTGCCAGCAGCAACATAGGGGCGCGAGAGACCCAGTACTTC.

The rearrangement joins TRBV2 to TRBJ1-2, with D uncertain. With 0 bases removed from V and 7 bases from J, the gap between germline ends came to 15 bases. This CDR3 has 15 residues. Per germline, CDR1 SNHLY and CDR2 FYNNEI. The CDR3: CASSEADRIRGGYTF. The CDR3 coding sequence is TGTGCCAGCAGTGAAGCCGACCGGATTAGAGGTGGCTACACCTTC.

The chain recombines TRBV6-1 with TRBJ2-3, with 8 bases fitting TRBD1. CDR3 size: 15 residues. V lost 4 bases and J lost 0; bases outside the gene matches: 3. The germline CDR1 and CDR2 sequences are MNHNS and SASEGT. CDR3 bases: TGTGCCAGCAGTGTAGACAGGGGAAGCACAGATACGCAGTATTTT. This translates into CASSVDRGSTDTQYF.

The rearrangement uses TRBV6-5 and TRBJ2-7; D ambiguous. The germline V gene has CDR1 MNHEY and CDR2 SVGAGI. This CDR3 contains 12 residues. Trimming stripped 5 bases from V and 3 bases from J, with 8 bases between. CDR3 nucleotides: TGTGCCAGCAGTCGGACCAGCTACGAGCAGTACTTC. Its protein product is CASSRTSYEQYF.

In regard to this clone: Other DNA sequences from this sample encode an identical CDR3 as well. In DNA, the CDR3 is TGTGCCAGCTCACCAAACCTTCAAGAGACCCAGTACTTC. Its protein is CASSPNLQETQYF. The chain joins TRBV18 to TRBJ2-5; D is uncertain. The CDR3 loop spans 13 amino acids. Germline-derived CDR1 and CDR2 are KGHSH and LQKENI. Between the trimmed V and J ends, which lost 2 bases and 2 bases, there was a span of 6 bases.

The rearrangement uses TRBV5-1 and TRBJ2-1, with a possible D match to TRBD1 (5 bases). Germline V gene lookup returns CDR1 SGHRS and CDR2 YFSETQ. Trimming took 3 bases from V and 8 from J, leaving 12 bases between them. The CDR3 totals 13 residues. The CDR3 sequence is CASSSNPTDEQFF. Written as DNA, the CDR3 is TGCGCCAGCAGCTCAAACCCGACAGATGAGCAGTTCTTC.

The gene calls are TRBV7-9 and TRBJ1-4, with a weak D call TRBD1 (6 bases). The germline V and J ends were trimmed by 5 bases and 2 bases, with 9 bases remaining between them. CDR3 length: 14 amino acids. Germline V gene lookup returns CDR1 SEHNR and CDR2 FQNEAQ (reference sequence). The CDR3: CASSPDSTNEKLFF. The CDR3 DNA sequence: TGTGCCAGCAGCCCGGACAGTACTAATGAAAAACTGTTTTTT.

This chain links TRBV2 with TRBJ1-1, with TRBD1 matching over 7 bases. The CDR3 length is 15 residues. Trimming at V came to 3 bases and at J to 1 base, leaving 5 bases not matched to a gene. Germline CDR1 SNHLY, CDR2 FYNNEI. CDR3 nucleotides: TGTGCCAGCAGTGACGCAGGGGGAGGGAACACTGAAGCTTTCTTT. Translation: CASSDAGGGNTEAFF.

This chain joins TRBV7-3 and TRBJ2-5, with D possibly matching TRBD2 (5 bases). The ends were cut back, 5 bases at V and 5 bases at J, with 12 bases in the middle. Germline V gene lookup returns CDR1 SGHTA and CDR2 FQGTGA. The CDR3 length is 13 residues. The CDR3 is CASSRTRGETQYF. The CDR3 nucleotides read TGTGCCAGCAGCCGTACTAGAGGGGAGACCCAGTACTTC.

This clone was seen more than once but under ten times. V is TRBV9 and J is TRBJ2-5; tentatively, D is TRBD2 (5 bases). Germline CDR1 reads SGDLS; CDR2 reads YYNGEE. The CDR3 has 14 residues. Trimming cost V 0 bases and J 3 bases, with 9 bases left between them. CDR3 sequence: CASSVGTVKETQYF. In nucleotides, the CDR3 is TGTGCCAGCAGCGTAGGGACTGTCAAAGAGACCCAGTACTTC.

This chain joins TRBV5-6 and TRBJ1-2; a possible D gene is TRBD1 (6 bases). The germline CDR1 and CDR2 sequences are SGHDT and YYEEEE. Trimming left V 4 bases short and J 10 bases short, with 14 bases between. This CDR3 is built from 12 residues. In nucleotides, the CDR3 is TGTGCCAGCAGCCGGGACACCTTAATCTACACCTTC. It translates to CASSRDTLIYTF.

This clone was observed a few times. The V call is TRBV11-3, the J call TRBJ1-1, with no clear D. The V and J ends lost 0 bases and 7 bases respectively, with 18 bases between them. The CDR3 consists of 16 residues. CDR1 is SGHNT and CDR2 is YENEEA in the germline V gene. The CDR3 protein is CASSLDLRARVNEAFF. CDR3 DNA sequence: TGTGCCAGCAGCTTAGATCTAAGGGCGCGGGTTAATGAAGCTTTCTTT. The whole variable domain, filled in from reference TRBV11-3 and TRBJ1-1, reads EAGVVQSPRYKIIEKKQPVAFWCNPISGHNTLYWYLQNLGQGPELLIRYENEEAVDDSQLPKDRFSAERLKGVDSTLKIQPAELGDSAVYLCASSLDLRARVNEAFFGQGTRLTVV.

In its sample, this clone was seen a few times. This CDR3 is CASSQDSKNTEAFF. CDR3 sequence (DNA): TGTGCCAGCAGCCAGGACAGCAAGAACACTGAAGCTTTCTTT. The chain employs TRBV4-2 and TRBJ1-1; possibly TRBD1 for D (6 bases). The V end lost 3 bases, the J end lost 1 base, and 9 bases lay between the germline ends. CDR3 length: 14 amino acids. CDR1 is LGHNA, CDR2 YNFKEQ, per germline.

The DNA for the CDR3 is TGTGCCAGCAGCCAAGGGGCTAGCGGGAGTTGGGATGAGCAGTTCTTC. This gives the protein CASSQGASGSWDEQFF. The chain joins TRBV4-2 to TRBJ2-1, with TRBD2 matching over 10 bases. J lost 8 bases, V lost 1 base, and 8 bases had no gene match. CDR1 is LGHNA, CDR2 YNFKEQ, per germline. The CDR3 is 16 residues long.

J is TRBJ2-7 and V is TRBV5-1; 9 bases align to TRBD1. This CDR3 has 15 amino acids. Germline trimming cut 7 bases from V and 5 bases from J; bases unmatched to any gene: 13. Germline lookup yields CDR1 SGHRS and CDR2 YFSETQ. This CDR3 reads CASSESGQGFHEQYF. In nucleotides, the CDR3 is TGCGCCAGCTCGGAGAGCGGACAGGGGTTCCACGAGCAGTACTTC. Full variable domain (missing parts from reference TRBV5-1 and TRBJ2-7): KAGVTQTPRYLIKTRGQQVTLSCSPISGHRSVSWYQQTPGQGLQFLFEYFSETQRNKGNFPGRFSGRQFSNSRSEMNVSTLELGDSALYLCASSESGQGFHEQYFGPGTRLTVT.

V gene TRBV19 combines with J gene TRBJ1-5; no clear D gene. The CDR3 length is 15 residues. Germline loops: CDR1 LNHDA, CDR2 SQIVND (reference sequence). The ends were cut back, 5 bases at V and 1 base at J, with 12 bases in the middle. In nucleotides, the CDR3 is TGTGCCAGTAGTTTGAGGAGTGGAAGCAATCAGCCCCAGCATTTT. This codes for CASSLRSGSNQPQHF.

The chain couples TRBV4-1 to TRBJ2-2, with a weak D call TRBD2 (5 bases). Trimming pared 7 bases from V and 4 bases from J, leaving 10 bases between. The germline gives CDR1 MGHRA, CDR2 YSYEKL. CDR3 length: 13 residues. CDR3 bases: TGCGCCAGCACCGGGCGGGTCACCGGGGAGCTGTTTTTT. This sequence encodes CASTGRVTGELFF.

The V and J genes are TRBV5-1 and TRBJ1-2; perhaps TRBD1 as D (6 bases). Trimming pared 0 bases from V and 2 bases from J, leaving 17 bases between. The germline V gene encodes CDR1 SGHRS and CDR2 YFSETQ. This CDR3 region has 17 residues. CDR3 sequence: CASSLDGLPGQNYGYTF. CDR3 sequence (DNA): TGCGCCAGCAGCTTGGACGGCCTTCCAGGACAGAACTATGGCTACACCTTC. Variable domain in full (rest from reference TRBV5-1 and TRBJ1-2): KAGVTQTPRYLIKTRGQQVTLSCSPISGHRSVSWYQQTPGQGLQFLFEYFSETQRNKGNFPGRFSGRQFSNSRSEMNVSTLELGDSALYLCASSLDGLPGQNYGYTFGSGTRLTVV.

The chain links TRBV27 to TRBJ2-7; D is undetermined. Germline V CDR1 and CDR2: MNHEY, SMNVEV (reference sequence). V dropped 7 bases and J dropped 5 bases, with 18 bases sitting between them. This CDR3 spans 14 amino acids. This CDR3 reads CASTPWAAADEQYF. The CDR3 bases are TGTGCCAGCACCCCCTGGGCCGCCGCGGACGAGCAGTACTTC.

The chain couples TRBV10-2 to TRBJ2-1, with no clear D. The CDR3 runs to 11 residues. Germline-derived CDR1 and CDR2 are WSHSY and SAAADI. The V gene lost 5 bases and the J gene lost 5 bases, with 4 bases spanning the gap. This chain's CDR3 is CASSFDNEQFF. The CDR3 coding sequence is TGCGCCAGCAGTTTCGACAATGAGCAGTTCTTC.

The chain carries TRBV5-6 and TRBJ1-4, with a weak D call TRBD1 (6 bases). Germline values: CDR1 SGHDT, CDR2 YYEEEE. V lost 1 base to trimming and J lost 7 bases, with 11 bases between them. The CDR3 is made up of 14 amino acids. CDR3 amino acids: CASSLSRGSEKLFF. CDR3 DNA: TGTGCCAGCAGCTTGTCCAGGGGAAGTGAAAAACTGTTTTTT.